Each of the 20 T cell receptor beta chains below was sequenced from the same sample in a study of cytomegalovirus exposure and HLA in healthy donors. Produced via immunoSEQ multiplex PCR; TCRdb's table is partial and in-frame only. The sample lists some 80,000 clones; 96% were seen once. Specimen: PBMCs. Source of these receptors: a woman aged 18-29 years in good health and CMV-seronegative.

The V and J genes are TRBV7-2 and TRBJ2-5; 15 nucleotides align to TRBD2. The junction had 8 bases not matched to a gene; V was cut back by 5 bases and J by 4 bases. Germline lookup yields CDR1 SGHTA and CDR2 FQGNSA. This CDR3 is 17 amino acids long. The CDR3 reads CASSPFPGLAGGETQYF. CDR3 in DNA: TGTGCCAGCAGCCCATTCCCGGGACTAGCGGGAGGAGAGACCCAGTACTTC.

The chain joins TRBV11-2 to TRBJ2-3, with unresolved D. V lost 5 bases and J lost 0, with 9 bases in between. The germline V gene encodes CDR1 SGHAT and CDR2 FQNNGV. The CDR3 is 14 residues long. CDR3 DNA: TGTGCCAGCAGCACCTCCTATAGCACAGATACGCAGTATTTT. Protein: CASSTSYSTDTQYF.

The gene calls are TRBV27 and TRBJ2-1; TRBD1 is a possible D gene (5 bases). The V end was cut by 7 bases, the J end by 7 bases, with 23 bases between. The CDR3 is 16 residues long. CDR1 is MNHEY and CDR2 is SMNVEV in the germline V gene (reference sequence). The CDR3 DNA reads TGTGCCAGCACCAAAGGGGTACTACACGTTGGGAATGAGCAGTTCTTC. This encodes CASTKGVLHVGNEQFF.

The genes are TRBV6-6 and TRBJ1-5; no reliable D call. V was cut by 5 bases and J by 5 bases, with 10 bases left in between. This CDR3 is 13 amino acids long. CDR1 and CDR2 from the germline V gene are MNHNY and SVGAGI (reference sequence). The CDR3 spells CASSQPRDQPQHF. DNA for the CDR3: TGTGCCAGCAGTCAACCTCGGGATCAGCCCCAGCATTTT.

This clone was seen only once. CDR3 DNA sequence: TGTGCCAGCAGCCAGGGGACTAGCGACTACAATGAGCAGTTCTTC. This translates into CASSQGTSDYNEQFF. The V call is TRBV4-2, the J call TRBJ2-1; 10 positions agree with TRBD2. Germline CDR1 and CDR2: LGHNA and YNFKEQ. The CDR3 runs 15 residues. J gave up 3 bases and V 3 bases, and 2 bases lay outside the gene matches.

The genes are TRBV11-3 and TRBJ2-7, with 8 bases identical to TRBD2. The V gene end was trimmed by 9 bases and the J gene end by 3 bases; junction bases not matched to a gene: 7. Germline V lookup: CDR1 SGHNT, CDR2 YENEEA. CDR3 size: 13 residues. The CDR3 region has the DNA TGTGCCAGGAATTATGCGGGAGGCTACGAGCAGTACTTC. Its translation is CARNYAGGYEQYF.

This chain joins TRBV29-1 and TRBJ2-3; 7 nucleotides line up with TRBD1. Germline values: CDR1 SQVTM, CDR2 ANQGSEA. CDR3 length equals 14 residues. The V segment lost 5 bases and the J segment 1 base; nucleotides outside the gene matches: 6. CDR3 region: CSVNRQGRTDTQYF. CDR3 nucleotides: TGCAGCGTTAACCGACAGGGTCGCACAGATACGCAGTATTTT.

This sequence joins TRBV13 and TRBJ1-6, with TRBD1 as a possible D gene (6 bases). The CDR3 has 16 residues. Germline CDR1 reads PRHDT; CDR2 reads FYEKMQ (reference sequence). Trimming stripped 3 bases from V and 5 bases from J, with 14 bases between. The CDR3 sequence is CASSLVPGGHNSPLHF. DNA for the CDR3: TGTGCCAGCAGCTTGGTCCCGGGGGGGCATAATTCACCCCTCCACTTT.

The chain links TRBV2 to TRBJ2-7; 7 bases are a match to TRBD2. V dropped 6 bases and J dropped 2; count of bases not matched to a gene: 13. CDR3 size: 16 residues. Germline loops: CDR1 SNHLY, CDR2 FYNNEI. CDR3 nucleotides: TGTGCCAGCAGGGGTGTGGGGAGGGAACCAACCTACGAGCAGTACTTC. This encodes CASRGVGREPTYEQYF.

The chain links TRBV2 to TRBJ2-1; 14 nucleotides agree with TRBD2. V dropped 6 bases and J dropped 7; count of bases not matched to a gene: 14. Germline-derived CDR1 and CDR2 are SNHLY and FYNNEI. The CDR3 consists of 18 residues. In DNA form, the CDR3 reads TGTGCCAGCAGAATGACTAGCGGGAGGGCCAGTTTTTATAATGAGCAGTTCTTC. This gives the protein CASRMTSGRASFYNEQFF.

The DNA of the CDR3 is TGTGCCAGCAGCTTAGCGGCAGCGGCCTCACTCCCCTCATACGAGCAGTACTTC. Translation gives CASSLAAAASLPSYEQYF. The chain has TRBV7-8 and TRBJ2-7, with D possibly matching TRBD2 (5 bases). The germline CDR1 and CDR2 sequences are SGHVS and FQNEAQ. Trimming left V 0 bases short and J 4 bases short, with 22 bases between. The CDR3 spans 18 residues.

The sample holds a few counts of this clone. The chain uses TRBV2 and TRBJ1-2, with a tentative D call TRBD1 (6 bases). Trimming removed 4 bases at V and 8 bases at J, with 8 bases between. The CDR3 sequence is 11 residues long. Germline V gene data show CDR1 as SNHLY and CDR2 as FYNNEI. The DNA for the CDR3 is TGTGCCAGCAGTGGAGGGGGAGGCTACACCTTC. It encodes CASSGGGGYTF. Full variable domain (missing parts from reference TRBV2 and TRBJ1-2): EPEVTQTPSHQVTQMGQEVILRCVPISNHLYFYWYRQILGQKVEFLVSFYNNEISEKSEIFDDQFSVERPDGSNFTLKIRSTKLEDSAMYFCASSGGGGYTFGSGTRLTVV.

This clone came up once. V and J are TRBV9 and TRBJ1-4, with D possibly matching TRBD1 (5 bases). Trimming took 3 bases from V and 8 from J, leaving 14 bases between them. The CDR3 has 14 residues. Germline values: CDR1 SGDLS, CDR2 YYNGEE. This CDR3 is CASSGLGGREKLFF. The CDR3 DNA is TGTGCCAGCAGCGGGCTGGGGGGTCGGGAAAAACTGTTTTTT.

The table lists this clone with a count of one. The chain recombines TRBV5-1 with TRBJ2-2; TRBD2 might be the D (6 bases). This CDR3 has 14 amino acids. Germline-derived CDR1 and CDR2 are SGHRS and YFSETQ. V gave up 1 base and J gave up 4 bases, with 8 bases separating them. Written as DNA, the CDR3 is TGCGCCAGCAGCTTGACGGGAGCCACCGGGGAGCTGTTTTTT. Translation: CASSLTGATGELFF.

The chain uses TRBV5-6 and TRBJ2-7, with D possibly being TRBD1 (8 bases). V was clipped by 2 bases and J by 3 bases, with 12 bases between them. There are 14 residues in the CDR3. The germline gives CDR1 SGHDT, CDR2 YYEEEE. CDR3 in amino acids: CASSFTGGVYEQYF. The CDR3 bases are TGTGCCAGCAGCTTTACAGGGGGGGTCTACGAGCAGTACTTC.

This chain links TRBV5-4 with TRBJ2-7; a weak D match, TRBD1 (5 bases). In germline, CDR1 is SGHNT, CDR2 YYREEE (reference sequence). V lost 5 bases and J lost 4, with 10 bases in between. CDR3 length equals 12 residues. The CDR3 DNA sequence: TGTGCCAGCAGTTCCACAGGATACGAGCAGTACTTC. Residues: CASSSTGYEQYF.

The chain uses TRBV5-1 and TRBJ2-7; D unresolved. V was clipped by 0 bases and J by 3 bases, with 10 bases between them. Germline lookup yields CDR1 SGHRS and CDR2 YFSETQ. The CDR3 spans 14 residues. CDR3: CASSLGSGGYEQYF. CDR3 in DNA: TGCGCCAGCAGCTTGGGCTCGGGTGGCTACGAGCAGTACTTC.

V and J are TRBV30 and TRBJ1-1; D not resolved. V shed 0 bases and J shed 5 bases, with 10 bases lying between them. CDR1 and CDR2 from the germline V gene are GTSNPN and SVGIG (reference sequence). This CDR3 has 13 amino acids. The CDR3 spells CAWSVGGWTEAFF. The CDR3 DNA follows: TGTGCCTGGAGTGTAGGAGGTTGGACTGAAGCTTTCTTT. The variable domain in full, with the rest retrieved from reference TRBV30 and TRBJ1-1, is SQTIHQWPATLVQPVGSPLSLECTVEGTSNPNLYWYRQAAGRGLQLLFYSVGIGQISSEVPQNLSASRPQDRQFILSSKKLLLSDSGFYLCAWSVGGWTEAFFGQGTRLTVV.

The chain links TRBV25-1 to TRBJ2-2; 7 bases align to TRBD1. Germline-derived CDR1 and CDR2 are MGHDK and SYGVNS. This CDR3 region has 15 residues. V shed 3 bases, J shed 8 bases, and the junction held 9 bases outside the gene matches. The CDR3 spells CASSDGQGVGGELFF. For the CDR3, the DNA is TGTGCCAGCAGTGATGGGCAGGGGGTGGGGGGGGAGCTGTTTTTT.

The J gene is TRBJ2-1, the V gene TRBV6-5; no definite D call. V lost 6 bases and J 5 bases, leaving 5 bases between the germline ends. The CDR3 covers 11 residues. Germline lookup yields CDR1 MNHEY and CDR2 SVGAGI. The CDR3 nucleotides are TGTGCCAGCAGCCTAAACAATGAGCAGTTCTTC. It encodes CASSLNNEQFF.